The rows below give T cell receptor beta chains drawn from one sample of a study of shared clonotypes between healthy human individuals. Libraries were prepared by immunoSEQ multiplex PCR; TCRdb keeps only in-frame clonotypes and omits some of them. This sample has millions of clones, with more than 80% found just once. The sequencing input was naive CD4+ T cells sorted from blood. The source is a man between 18 and 29 years old in good health. CDR3s include the opening cysteine and the closing phenylalanine or tryptophan. The D gene is left open where the match is weak. Where a row states a size, it is once, few, many or the class of an expanded clone; other rows omit it.

abundance	d_gene	v_gene	j_gene	CDR3nt	CDR3aa
.	.	TRBV5-1	TRBJ2-7	TGCGCCAGCAGCAGGGGAGAACCACCGATCGCTTCCGAGCAGTACTTC	CASSRGEPPIASEQYF
.	TRBD1	TRBV13	TRBJ2-7	TGTGCCAGCAGCTGGACAGGTTTAGAGCAGTACTTC	CASSWTGLEQYF
.	.	TRBV30	TRBJ2-1	TGTGCCTGGAACAGGGACCCGTACAATGAGCAGTTCTTC	CAWNRDPYNEQFF
.	TRBD2	TRBV10-3	TRBJ2-7	TGTGCCATCAGTCTCGGACTAGCGGGAGGGTACTCCTACGAGCAGTACTTC	CAISLGLAGGYSYEQYF
.	.	TRBV10-3	TRBJ2-7	TGTGCCATCAGTGAAGGACCGGGGAGCTCCTACGAGCAGTACTTC	CAISEGPGSSYEQYF
.	TRBD1	TRBV7-8	TRBJ1-6	TGTGCCAGCAGCTTATTCAGGACAGGCAGCTCCTATAATTCACCCCTCCACTTT	CASSLFRTGSSYNSPLHF
.	TRBD2	TRBV5-1	TRBJ2-7	TGCGCCAGCAGGAGAGCAACTAGCGGGAGCCAGTCCTACGAGCAGTACTTC	CASRRATSGSQSYEQYF
.	TRBD1	TRBV28	TRBJ2-1	TGTGCCAGCAGGACCGGGACAGGGCACTACAATGAGCAGTTCTTC	CASRTGTGHYNEQFF
.	.	TRBV5-1	TRBJ2-2	TGCGCCAGCAGCACGGCGGACAGGAACACCGGGGAGCTGTTTTTT	CASSTADRNTGELFF
.	.	TRBV2	TRBJ2-7	TGTGCCAGCAGTGAATGGTCCCAGGGGCACTTC	CASSEWSQGHF
once	.	TRBV19	TRBJ1-2	TGTGCCAGTAGTACGAGCGTCGGGCCGGCGGTTAGTGGCTACACCTTC	CASSTSVGPAVSGYTF
.	.	TRBV10-3	TRBJ2-1	TGTGCCATCAAAACGGCTTATAGCTCCTACAATGAGCAGTTCTTC	CAIKTAYSSYNEQFF
.	.	TRBV7-9	TRBJ1-1	TGTGCCAGCAGCTTAAGGACACTTAACACTGAAGCTTTCTTT	CASSLRTLNTEAFF
.	.	TRBV28	TRBJ2-7	TGTGCCAGCGGGCGGGGGCGCGGGGAGGAGTACTTC	CASGRGRGEEYF
.	.	TRBV5-4	TRBJ1-1	TGTGCCAGCAGCCCCCATTGGTCAGGAGATATGAACACTGAAGCTTTCTTT	CASSPHWSGDMNTEAFF
few	.	TRBV18	TRBJ1-2	TGTGCCAGCTCACAGGGTAACTATGGCTACACCTTC	CASSQGNYGYTF
.	TRBD1	TRBV30	TRBJ1-2	TGTGCCTGGAGTGTAAGGGGACAGGGGACGTATGGCTACACCTTC	CAWSVRGQGTYGYTF
.	.	TRBV5-6	TRBJ1-6	TGTGCCAGCAGGACCGGGAATTCACCCCTCCACTTT	CASRTGNSPLHF
.	.	TRBV10-3	TRBJ1-2	TGTGCCATCAGTAGGGGGGCTCTCTATGGCTACACCTTC	CAISRGALYGYTF
.	.	TRBV12-5	TRBJ2-5	TGTGCTAGTGCAGGACAGAACCAAGAGACCCAGTACTTC	CASAGQNQETQYF
.	.	TRBV19	TRBJ1-6	TGTGCCAGTAGTTCATGGCGCCGGCTGGATTCACCCCTCCACTTT	CASSSWRRLDSPLHF
.	.	TRBV2	TRBJ2-7	TGTGCCAGTAGGGGTTACGAGCAGTACTTC	CASRGYEQYF
.	TRBD1	TRBV6-1	TRBJ1-2	TGTGCCTCTCGTGTGCTAGGGGGCTCAGACTATGGCTACACCTTC	CASRVLGGSDYGYTF
.	.	TRBV7-2	TRBJ1-3	TGTGCCAGCAGCTTAGACAGCATCTCTGGAAACACCATATATTTT	CASSLDSISGNTIYF
once	.	TRBV11-2	TRBJ2-1	TGTGCCAGCAGCTCGCAAAATGACTACAATGAGCAGTTCTTC	CASSSQNDYNEQFF
.	.	TRBV28	TRBJ2-7	TGTGCCAGCGTCGGCTTTCCCTCGTGGGAGCAGTACTTC	CASVGFPSWEQYF
few	.	TRBV28	TRBJ1-5	TGTGCTTCAGGACGGAGGAATCAGCCCCAGCATTTT	CASGRRNQPQHF
.	.	TRBV4-2	TRBJ2-5	TGTGCCAGCAGCCAGAGCGGTTGGAGAGAGACCCAGTACTTC	CASSQSGWRETQYF
.	.	TRBV29-1	TRBJ2-5	TGCAGCGTTGCAATGGGGGCGGAGACCCAGTACTTC	CSVAMGAETQYF
.	.	TRBV6-1	TRBJ2-4	TGTGCCAGCAGTGAATGGGGTTTCGGCATTCAGTACTTC	CASSEWGFGIQYF
.	.	TRBV5-5	TRBJ1-5	TGTGCCAGCAGCTTGGATGGAGGGGCCACATTACCCCAGCATTTT	CASSLDGGATLPQHF
.	TRBD1	TRBV28	TRBJ2-7	TGTGCCAGCAGTTCTGACAGGGTAGGCTCCTACGAGCAGTACTTC	CASSSDRVGSYEQYF
.	.	TRBV20-1	TRBJ1-2	TGCAGTGCTAGGGAATGGAGCGGCTACACCTTC	CSAREWSGYTF
.	.	TRBV9	TRBJ2-2	TGTGCCAGCAGCGTAGGGCTGTGGGGGCTCAACACCGGGGAGCTGTTTTTT	CASSVGLWGLNTGELFF
.	.	TRBV29-1	TRBJ2-1	TGCAGCGTTGAAGATCACAGGGTTCGGTTCTTC	CSVEDHRVRFF
.	.	TRBV6-1	TRBJ1-1	TGTGCCAGCAACGTAGGTCTCGACACTGAAGCTTTCTTT	CASNVGLDTEAFF
.	TRBD1	TRBV28	TRBJ1-2	TGTGCCAGCAGTCTCCTCCCGGGACAGGGGGCTGATGGCTACACCTTC	CASSLLPGQGADGYTF
.	.	TRBV30	TRBJ2-3	TGTGCCTGGATGCCCCAGGATACGCAGTATTTT	CAWMPQDTQYF
.	TRBD1	TRBV30	TRBJ1-2	TGTGCCTGGACCGACAGGGCTTATGGCTACACCTTC	CAWTDRAYGYTF
.	.	TRBV5-1	TRBJ2-3	TGCGCCAGCAGCTTGGGTTTTCCAGATACGCAGTATTTT	CASSLGFPDTQYF
.	.	TRBV20-1	TRBJ2-1	TGCAGTGCTGAATACTACAATGAGCAGTTCTTC	CSAEYYNEQFF
.	.	TRBV5-8	TRBJ2-2	TGTGCCAGCAGCAGAGGGACCGTCCTTGGGACCGGGGAGCTGTTTTTT	CASSRGTVLGTGELFF
.	TRBD1	TRBV5-1	TRBJ1-1	TGCGCCAGCAGCGACAGGGGGCGCGGGATGACTGAAGCTTTCTTT	CASSDRGRGMTEAFF
.	TRBD1	TRBV6-5	TRBJ2-2	TGTGCCAGCAGTTACTCGACACAGGGGGTCGCCGGGGAGCTGTTTTTT	CASSYSTQGVAGELFF
.	TRBD1	TRBV5-4	TRBJ1-5	TGTGCCAGCAGCTTTTTTGGGACAGGGGGTCCTCAGCCCCAGCATTTT	CASSFFGTGGPQPQHF